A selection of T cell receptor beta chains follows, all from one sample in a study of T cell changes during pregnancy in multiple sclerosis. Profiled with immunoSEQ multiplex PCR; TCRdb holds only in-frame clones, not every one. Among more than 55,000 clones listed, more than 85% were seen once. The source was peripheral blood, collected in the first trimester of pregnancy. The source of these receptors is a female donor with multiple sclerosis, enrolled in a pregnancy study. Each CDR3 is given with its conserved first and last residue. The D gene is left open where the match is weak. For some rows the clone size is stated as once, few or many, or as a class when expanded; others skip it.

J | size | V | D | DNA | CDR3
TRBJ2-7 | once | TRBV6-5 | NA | TGTGCCAGCAGTCCAGTTTTCAGGGTCTACGAGCAGTACTTC | CASSPVFRVYEQYF
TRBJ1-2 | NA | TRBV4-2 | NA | TGTGCCAGCAGCCACGGGGGTTCGGATGGCTACACCTTC | CASSHGGSDGYTF
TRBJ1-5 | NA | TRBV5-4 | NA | TGTGCCAGCAGCTTTGGAGGTAGCAATCAGCCCCAGCATTTT | CASSFGGSNQPQHF
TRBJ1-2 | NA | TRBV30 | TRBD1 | TGTGCCTGGGTCGGACAGGGGGGAATTTTCTCTAACTATGGCTACACCTTC | CAWVGQGGIFSNYGYTF
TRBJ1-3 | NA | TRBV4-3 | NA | TGCGCCAGCAGCCCCTCGATCCCGGGGTCTGGAAACACCATATATTTT | CASSPSIPGSGNTIYF
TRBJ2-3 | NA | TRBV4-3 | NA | TGCGCCAGCAGCCAAGAGGTGCTGGGACTTATCACAGATACGCAGTATTTT | CASSQEVLGLITDTQYF
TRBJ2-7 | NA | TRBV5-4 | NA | TGTGCCAGCAGCACGGACAGTTACCAATCCTACGAGCAGTACTTC | CASSTDSYQSYEQYF
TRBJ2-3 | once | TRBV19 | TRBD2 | TGTGCCAGTACCCCCGGCAGGGTGGCTAGCGGGACAGATACGCAGTATTTT | CASTPGRVASGTDTQYF
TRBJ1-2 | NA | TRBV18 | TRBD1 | TGTGCCAGCTCACCACCCCGGGACAGGGGGCTCTATGGCTACACCTTC | CASSPPRDRGLYGYTF
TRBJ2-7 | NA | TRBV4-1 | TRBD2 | TGCGCCAGCAGCCAAGATGAACTAGCGGGGAGCCAGCAGTACTTC | CASSQDELAGSQQYF
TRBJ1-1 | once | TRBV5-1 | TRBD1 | TGCGCCAGCAGCTTGGCCGGGACAGGGGACACTGAAGCTTTCTTT | CASSLAGTGDTEAFF
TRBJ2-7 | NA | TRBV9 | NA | TGTGCCAGCAGCGTAGACAGGGAGTCCCCAATAGAGCAGTACTTC | CASSVDRESPIEQYF
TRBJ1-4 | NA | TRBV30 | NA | TGTGCCTGGAGTGTACTTGATTTCCTTAATGAAAAACTGTTTTTT | CAWSVLDFLNEKLFF
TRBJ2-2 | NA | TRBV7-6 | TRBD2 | TGTGCCAGCAGCTGGCGGGGCGGGGGGCATAACACCGGGGAGCTGTTTTTT | CASSWRGGGHNTGELFF
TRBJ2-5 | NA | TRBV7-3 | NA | TGTGCCAGCAGCTTTGGGCTTCAAGAGACCCAGTACTTC | CASSFGLQETQYF
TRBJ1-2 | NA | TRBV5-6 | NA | TGTGCCAGCAGCTTGGGGGCAGACTATGGCTACACCTTC | CASSLGADYGYTF
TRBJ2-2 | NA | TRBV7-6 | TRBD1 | TGTGCCAGCAGCTTAATGGGACAGGGAATCTCCGGGGAGCTGTTTTTT | CASSLMGQGISGELFF
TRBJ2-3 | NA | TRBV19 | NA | TGTGCCAGTAGTATAGATCTGGGCCGCCCCAGCACAGATACGCAGTATTTT | CASSIDLGRPSTDTQYF
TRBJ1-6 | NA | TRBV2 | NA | TGTGCCAGCAGTGACGATAATTCACCCCTCCACTTT | CASSDDNSPLHF
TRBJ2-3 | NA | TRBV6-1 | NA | TGTGCCAGCAGTGAAGATGGGGGGGCCATCGATACGCAGTATTTT | CASSEDGGAIDTQYF
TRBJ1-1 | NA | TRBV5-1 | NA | TGCGCCAGCAGCTTGAACGCAGGGACAAACACTGAAGCTTTCTTT | CASSLNAGTNTEAFF
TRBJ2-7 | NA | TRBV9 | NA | TGTGCCAGCAGCACGCGGGACAGCTTCCACGAGCAGTACTTC | CASSTRDSFHEQYF
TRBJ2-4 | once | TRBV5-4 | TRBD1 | TGTGCCAGCAGTTCGGACAGGGGAGGAAACATTCAGTACTTC | CASSSDRGGNIQYF
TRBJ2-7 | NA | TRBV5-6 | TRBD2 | TGTGCCAGCAGCTTTGGGGGGGATACCTACGAGCAGTACTTC | CASSFGGDTYEQYF
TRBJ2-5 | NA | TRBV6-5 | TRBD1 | TGTGCCAGCAATGGACAGGGCCTGGGAGAGACCCAGTACTTC | CASNGQGLGETQYF
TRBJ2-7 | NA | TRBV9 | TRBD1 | TGTGCCAGCAGCGGTGGGACAGCTGGGTACTCCTACGAGCAGTACTTC | CASSGGTAGYSYEQYF
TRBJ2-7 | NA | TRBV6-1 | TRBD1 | TGTGCCAGCAGTGAAAGGGGGCGCCATTACGAGCAGTACTTC | CASSERGRHYEQYF
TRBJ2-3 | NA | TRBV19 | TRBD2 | TGTGCCAGTACCCATCGGCTAGCGGGCCCCCAAGATACGCAGTATTTT | CASTHRLAGPQDTQYF
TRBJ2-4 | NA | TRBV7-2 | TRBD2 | TGTGCCAGCAGCCCCACTTGGGAGGGGATGTACTTC | CASSPTWEGMYF
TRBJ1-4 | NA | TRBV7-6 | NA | TGTGCCAGCAGCCAGGGACCCGGGGGTGAAAAACTGTTTTTT | CASSQGPGGEKLFF
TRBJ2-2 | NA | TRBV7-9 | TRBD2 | TGTGCCAGCAGCCCGCCGGGGGCGGGGGGACGCTCCTGGGCCGGGGAGCTGTTTTTT | CASSPPGAGGRSWAGELFF
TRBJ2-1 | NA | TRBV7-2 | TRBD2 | TGTGCCAGCAGCCGGAGCGGGGGGGCGGCTGAGAATGAGCAGTTCTTC | CASSRSGGAAENEQFF